This passage covers 14 T cell receptor beta chains from one sample sequenced in a study of beta chain features in type 1 diabetes. These receptors have no identified antigens. Study-level findings and limits: The study found moderately but significantly shorter TCRB CDR3s in all four CD4+ subsets of Type 1 diabetes patients.

Expressed TCRB transcripts were sequenced after all isolated RNA was converted to cDNA. The protocol was immunoSEQ multiplex PCR, while the TCRdb copy is restricted to in-frame clones and leaves out a portion. The sample lists 600,000 to 700,000 clones, around 15% occurring once. Sequencing input: naive CD4+ T cells from blood. These receptor sequences come from a man aged 18 to 35 with type 1 diabetes.

V gene TRBV30 combines with J gene TRBJ1-5; D remains ambiguous. This CDR3 contains 15 residues. The germline V gene encodes CDR1 GTSNPN and CDR2 SVGIG (reference sequence). V lost 2 bases and J lost 4, with 15 bases in between. This CDR3 is CAWSYGWTGNQPQHF. The CDR3 DNA follows: TGTGCCTGGAGTTATGGGTGGACGGGAAATCAGCCCCAGCATTTT.

This clone showed up just a few times. The chain carries TRBV5-4 and TRBJ2-1, with TRBD2 matching over 7 bases. CDR1 and CDR2 (germline): SGHNT, YYREEE (reference sequence). This CDR3 comprises 14 residues. V was clipped by 4 bases and J by 6 bases; unmatched bases: 7. The CDR3 loop is CASSRAGTINEQFF. The CDR3 bases are TGTGCCAGCAGCAGGGCCGGGACTATCAATGAGCAGTTCTTC.

The chain links TRBV7-3 to TRBJ2-1, with 9 bases fitting TRBD2. This CDR3 contains 15 residues. Trimming cost V 3 bases and J 6 bases; bases outside gene matches: 6. CDR1 is SGHTA and CDR2 is FQGTGA in the germline V gene. The CDR3: CASSFPGTSSNEQFF. As DNA, the CDR3 is TGTGCCAGCAGCTTTCCCGGGACTAGCTCCAATGAGCAGTTCTTC.

This sequence joins TRBV15 and TRBJ1-2; TRBD1 is a possible D gene (6 bases). V was shortened by 5 bases and J by 4 bases, with 20 bases between the two germline ends. The CDR3 consists of 16 residues. Germline V gene sequence: CDR1 LNHNV, CDR2 YYDKDF (reference sequence). CDR3 region: CATSGGTPQSLYGYTF. In DNA, the CDR3 is TGTGCCACCAGCGGCGGGACACCCCAGAGCCTCTATGGCTACACCTTC.

This clone was counted between two and nine times. The rearrangement uses TRBV7-9 and TRBJ2-2; 7 nucleotides line up with TRBD1. V lost 0 bases, J lost 2 bases, and 6 bases stayed unmatched. The CDR3 runs 17 residues. Germline V CDR1 and CDR2: SEHNR, FQNEAQ (reference sequence). The CDR3 DNA follows: TGTGCCAGCAGCTTAGCGCCGGGGACAGTAAACACCGGGGAGCTGTTTTTT. It translates to CASSLAPGTVNTGELFF.

The V gene is TRBV30, the J gene TRBJ2-1; 7 bases line up with TRBD1. Unmatched junction bases numbered 16, after V lost 5 bases and J lost 9 bases. CDR1 and CDR2 (germline): GTSNPN, SVGIG (reference sequence). This CDR3 region has 15 residues. The CDR3 DNA is TGTGCCTGGGATACAGGGGTTTTTTTCGAAGGTGAGCAGTTCTTC. It is translated as CAWDTGVFFEGEQFF.

This chain joins TRBV9 and TRBJ2-2; possible D gene TRBD1, 6 bases. V gave up 4 bases and J gave up 7 bases, with 14 bases separating them. The CDR3 consists of 14 residues. The germline V gene encodes CDR1 SGDLS and CDR2 YYNGEE. Here the CDR3 reads CASSPTGFSGELFF. The CDR3 nucleotides are TGTGCCAGCAGCCCCACAGGGTTTAGCGGGGAGCTGTTTTTT.

The chain employs TRBV6-6 and TRBJ1-1; D may be TRBD1 (5 bases). CDR1 and CDR2 from the germline V gene are MNHNY and SVGAGI (reference sequence). This CDR3 is 15 amino acids long. V lost 4 bases and J 0 bases, leaving 12 bases between the germline ends. In DNA form, the CDR3 reads TGTGCCAGCAGTTCGTCGGGACGGATGAACACTGAAGCTTTCTTT. As protein: CASSSSGRMNTEAFF.

This sequence joins TRBV30 and TRBJ1-2; D is perhaps TRBD1 (5 bases). CDR1 GTSNPN and CDR2 SVGIG come from the germline V gene (reference sequence). Deletions cut 2 bases from V and 4 bases from J, with 23 bases between. CDR3 size: 17 residues. CDR3 in amino acids: CAWSRQKLQGSSYGYTF. Written as DNA, the CDR3 is TGTGCCTGGAGTCGTCAGAAACTCCAGGGTTCGAGCTATGGCTACACCTTC.

This clone was picked up a small number of times. Germline and junction disagree at one end, which may indicate a read error. The chain recombines TRBV6-5 with TRBJ2-1; D gene uncertain. CDR3 length equals 15 residues. CDR1 and CDR2 from the germline V gene are MNHEY and SVGAGI. The CDR3 nucleotides are TGTGCCAGCAGATACTCGGGCCAGAATGAAAATGAGCAGTTCTTC. This codes for CASRYSGQNENEQFF.

This chain uses TRBV6-1 with TRBJ2-3, with TRBD1 as a possible D gene (6 bases). Trimming took off 4 bases at V and 0 bases at J, with 11 bases between the two ends. The germline V gene has CDR1 MNHNS and CDR2 SASEGT. The CDR3 is 15 amino acids. The CDR3 nucleotides are TGTGCCAGCAGTGGCCGGACAGAGAGCACAGATACGCAGTATTTT. This translates into CASSGRTESTDTQYF.

V and J are TRBV30 and TRBJ2-5; D is possibly TRBD1 (6 bases). Germline V lookup: CDR1 GTSNPN, CDR2 SVGIG (reference sequence). V shed 3 bases and J shed 4 bases, with 12 bases lying between them. CDR3 length: 13 residues. The CDR3 nucleotides read TGTGCCTGGAGAGGTCGCAGGGGAGAGACCCAGTACTTC. Amino acid sequence: CAWRGRRGETQYF.

A few counts support this clone. V usage is TRBV30 and J usage is TRBJ1-5; possible D gene TRBD1, 5 bases. V was clipped by 4 bases and J by 3 bases, with 13 bases between them. CDR1 and CDR2 (germline): GTSNPN, SVGIG (reference sequence). The CDR3 runs to 14 residues. The CDR3 loop is CAWTGGNSNQPQHF. CDR3 nucleotides: TGTGCCTGGACCGGGGGGAATTCCAATCAGCCCCAGCATTTT.

V and J are TRBV5-1 and TRBJ2-5, with D perhaps assigned TRBD1 or TRBD2 (5 bases each). The V end lost 2 bases, the J end lost 5 bases, and 31 bases lay between the germline ends. Per germline, CDR1 SGHRS and CDR2 YFSETQ. There are 20 residues in the CDR3. Here the CDR3 reads CASSLTPGPRSGAYVETQYF. CDR3 DNA sequence: TGCGCCAGCAGCTTAACACCGGGACCCCGGTCGGGCGCTTACGTGGAGACCCAGTACTTC.